This paragraph covers one TCR beta chain sequence. Method: immunoSEQ multiplex PCR; TCRdb's copy keeps in-frame clones and lacks some. The repertoire holds more than 100,000 clones, 90% to 95% seen once, with less than 9.5% in the top ten. This specimen belongs to a study of control samples from healthy donors and cancer patients. Germline V gene lookup returns CDR1 LGHNA and CDR2 YSLEER. The length of the CDR3 is 15 residues. Trimming cost V 5 bases and J 6 bases; bases outside gene matches: 10. Sample: blood. The source of this sequence is a woman aged 18-29 years in good health. The chain couples TRBV4-3 to TRBJ2-1; 7 positions agree with TRBD2. The CDR3 protein is CASSAGEAGFNEQFF. The CDR3 DNA reads as TGCGCCAGCAGCGCGGGGGAAGCGGGATTCAATGAGCAGTTCTTC.